Listed below are T cell receptor beta chains from one sample, sequenced in a study of cytomegalovirus exposure and HLA in healthy donors. TCRdb keeps only in-frame clones here, not all; method: immunoSEQ multiplex PCR. The sample yields under 200,000 clones, 80% to 90% seen once. The sample consisted of PBMCs. Receptors originate from a woman younger than 45 in good health and CMV-seronegative. The CDR3 runs from the conserved cysteine through the conserved F or W. A D gene is named only where the DNA matches it firmly. A clone size is listed for some rows: how often the clone was seen (once, few, many), or a class if it is expanded.

J: TRBJ2-2
size: .
V: TRBV7-6
D: .
DNA: TGTGCCAGCAGCTTAGTTCCAGGTTCGGGCACCGGGGAGCTGTTTTTT
CDR3: CASSLVPGSGTGELFF

J: TRBJ1-5
size: .
V: TRBV5-8
D: .
DNA: TGTGCCAGCAGCTCCGAAGGGGAGAGCAATCAGCCCCAGCATTTT
CDR3: CASSSEGESNQPQHF

J: TRBJ2-5
size: .
V: TRBV29-1
D: .
DNA: TGCAGCGGGAAGCAGGGGGGAGAGACCCAGTACTTC
CDR3: CSGKQGGETQYF

J: TRBJ2-1
size: .
V: TRBV4-3
D: TRBD2
DNA: TGCGCCAGCAGCCTCTTAGCGGGGGGCCTCGAGAATGAGCAGTTCTTC
CDR3: CASSLLAGGLENEQFF

J: TRBJ2-1
size: .
V: TRBV7-3
D: .
DNA: TGTGCCAGCAGCGACCCTTGGACGGACAATGAGCAGTTCTTC
CDR3: CASSDPWTDNEQFF

J: TRBJ2-1
size: .
V: TRBV11-2
D: TRBD2
DNA: TGTGCCAGCAGCTTATGGCGGGGGGGCGCGGGCAATGAGCAGTTCTTC
CDR3: CASSLWRGGAGNEQFF

J: TRBJ1-1
size: .
V: TRBV6-6
D: .
DNA: TGTGCCAGCAGTTACCACCCGGGGGGAATGAACACTGAAGCTTTCTTT
CDR3: CASSYHPGGMNTEAFF

J: TRBJ2-1
size: .
V: TRBV7-9
D: .
DNA: TGTGCCAGCAGCCCAAGCATCCAGCAGTTCTTC
CDR3: CASSPSIQQFF

J: TRBJ1-5
size: .
V: TRBV4-1
D: TRBD1
DNA: TGCGCCAGCAGCCAAGGGACAGGGGTATACAATCAGCCCCAGCATTTT
CDR3: CASSQGTGVYNQPQHF

J: TRBJ1-1
size: once
V: TRBV27
D: .
DNA: TGTGCCAGCAGCTCTACCTTTTTTGGACAGAACACTGAAGCTTTCTTT
CDR3: CASSSTFFGQNTEAFF

J: TRBJ2-5
size: .
V: TRBV7-3
D: TRBD2
DNA: TGTGCCAGCAGCTCCTCTAGCGGGGGGCATGAGACCCAGTACTTC
CDR3: CASSSSSGGHETQYF

J: TRBJ1-2
size: .
V: TRBV7-9
D: .
DNA: TGTGCCAGCAGCCAGACCGGGAAGGCCTATGGCTACACCTTC
CDR3: CASSQTGKAYGYTF

J: TRBJ2-1
size: .
V: TRBV9
D: TRBD2
DNA: TGTGCCAGCAGCCTTGGAACGGGAGGGATGAATGGTGAGCAGTTCTTC
CDR3: CASSLGTGGMNGEQFF

J: TRBJ2-3
size: .
V: TRBV5-1
D: .
DNA: TGCGCCAGCAGCGACTACACAGATACGCAGTATTTT
CDR3: CASSDYTDTQYF

J: TRBJ1-1
size: .
V: TRBV7-6
D: .
DNA: TGTGCCAGCAGCTTAAAGTGGGAGGGAAGCACTGAAGCTTTCTTT
CDR3: CASSLKWEGSTEAFF

J: TRBJ1-3
size: .
V: TRBV4-1
D: .
DNA: TGCGCCAGCAGCCAAGGTGGGGGAGCGGGGGGCCGGGAAAACACCATATATTTT
CDR3: CASSQGGGAGGRENTIYF

J: TRBJ1-6
size: .
V: TRBV5-1
D: .
DNA: TGCGCCAGCAGCTTGGGCAATGGACCCGCGGGTTCACCCCTCCACTTT
CDR3: CASSLGNGPAGSPLHF

J: TRBJ1-1
size: .
V: TRBV5-1
D: .
DNA: TGCGCCAGCAGCCCGGACGGAAAGAACACTGAAGCTTTCTTT
CDR3: CASSPDGKNTEAFF

J: TRBJ2-1
size: .
V: TRBV27
D: .
DNA: TGTGCCAGCAGTTTTCAGGAATACAATGAGCAGTTCTTC
CDR3: CASSFQEYNEQFF

J: TRBJ2-3
size: once
V: TRBV27
D: .
DNA: TGTGCCAGCAGAGCAGGGGGCACAGATACGCAGTATTTT
CDR3: CASRAGGTDTQYF

J: TRBJ1-1
size: .
V: TRBV29-1
D: .
DNA: TGCAGCGTTTTAGACGAAAGTCGGAACACTGAAGCTTTCTTT
CDR3: CSVLDESRNTEAFF

J: TRBJ1-1
size: .
V: TRBV18
D: .
DNA: TGTGCCAGCTCACCAGACGGTTCCGGGTTGAACACTGAAGCTTTCTTT
CDR3: CASSPDGSGLNTEAFF

J: TRBJ2-1
size: .
V: TRBV14
D: .
DNA: TGTGCCAGCAGCCAGGGGTACGGGGAGCAGTTCTTC
CDR3: CASSQGYGEQFF

J: TRBJ1-2
size: few
V: TRBV4-1
D: TRBD1
DNA: TGCGCCAGCAGCCAAGATCAGCAGGGGGCAACGACTAACTATGGCTACACCTTC
CDR3: CASSQDQQGATTNYGYTF

J: TRBJ2-7
size: .
V: TRBV5-6
D: .
DNA: TGTGCCAGCAGCTGGGGGCTCTACGAGCAGTACTTC
CDR3: CASSWGLYEQYF

J: TRBJ1-3
size: .
V: TRBV7-3
D: .
DNA: TGTGCCAGCAGCGCGGGTCAGGGCCCTGGAAACACCATATATTTT
CDR3: CASSAGQGPGNTIYF

J: TRBJ2-1
size: once
V: TRBV19
D: TRBD2
DNA: TGTGCCAGTAGTCTCCGCCGAGCGGGGGCCAGAAATGAGCAGTTCTTC
CDR3: CASSLRRAGARNEQFF